This TCR beta chain was identified during a study of blood T cells in healthy people across ages. The germline V gene has CDR1 SGHTA and CDR2 FQGTGA. The V end was cut by 2 bases, the J end by 3 bases, with 11 bases between. The CDR3 has 15 residues. This clonotype has only a few counts. A second roughly 7 to 12 cycle PCR used barcoded and J-beta primers. TCRdb called the 5' RACE reads again in MiXCR, with one record for every CDR3 protein. The sample yields some 1,500,000 distinct CDR3 sequences, approximately 43% seen once. The chain couples TRBV7-3 to TRBJ1-5, with D unclear. This TCR came from a woman between 18 and 29 years old in good health. The sample taken for sequencing was blood. CDR3 nucleotides: TGTGCCAGCAGCTTACGGGCGGAAAACAATCAGCCCCAGCATTTT. This encodes CASSLRAENNQPQHF.